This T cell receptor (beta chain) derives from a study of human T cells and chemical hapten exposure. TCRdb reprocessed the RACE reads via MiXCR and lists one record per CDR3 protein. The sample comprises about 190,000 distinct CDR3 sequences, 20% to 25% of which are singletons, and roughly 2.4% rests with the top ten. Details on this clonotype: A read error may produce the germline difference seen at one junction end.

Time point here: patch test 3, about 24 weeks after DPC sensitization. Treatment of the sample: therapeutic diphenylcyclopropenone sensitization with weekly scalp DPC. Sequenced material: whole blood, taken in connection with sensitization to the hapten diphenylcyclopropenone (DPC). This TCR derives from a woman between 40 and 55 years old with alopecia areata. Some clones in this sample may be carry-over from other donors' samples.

The DNA for the CDR3 is TGTGTCAGCAGCTTGGGCAGACAGGAGCGCCGCAACAATGAGCAGTTCTTC. Translation: CVSSLGRQERRNNEQFF. The rearrangement joins TRBV5-5 to TRBJ2-1; tentatively, D is TRBD1 (6 bases). The CDR3 consists of 17 residues. Germline loops: CDR1 SGHKS, CDR2 YYEKEE (reference sequence).